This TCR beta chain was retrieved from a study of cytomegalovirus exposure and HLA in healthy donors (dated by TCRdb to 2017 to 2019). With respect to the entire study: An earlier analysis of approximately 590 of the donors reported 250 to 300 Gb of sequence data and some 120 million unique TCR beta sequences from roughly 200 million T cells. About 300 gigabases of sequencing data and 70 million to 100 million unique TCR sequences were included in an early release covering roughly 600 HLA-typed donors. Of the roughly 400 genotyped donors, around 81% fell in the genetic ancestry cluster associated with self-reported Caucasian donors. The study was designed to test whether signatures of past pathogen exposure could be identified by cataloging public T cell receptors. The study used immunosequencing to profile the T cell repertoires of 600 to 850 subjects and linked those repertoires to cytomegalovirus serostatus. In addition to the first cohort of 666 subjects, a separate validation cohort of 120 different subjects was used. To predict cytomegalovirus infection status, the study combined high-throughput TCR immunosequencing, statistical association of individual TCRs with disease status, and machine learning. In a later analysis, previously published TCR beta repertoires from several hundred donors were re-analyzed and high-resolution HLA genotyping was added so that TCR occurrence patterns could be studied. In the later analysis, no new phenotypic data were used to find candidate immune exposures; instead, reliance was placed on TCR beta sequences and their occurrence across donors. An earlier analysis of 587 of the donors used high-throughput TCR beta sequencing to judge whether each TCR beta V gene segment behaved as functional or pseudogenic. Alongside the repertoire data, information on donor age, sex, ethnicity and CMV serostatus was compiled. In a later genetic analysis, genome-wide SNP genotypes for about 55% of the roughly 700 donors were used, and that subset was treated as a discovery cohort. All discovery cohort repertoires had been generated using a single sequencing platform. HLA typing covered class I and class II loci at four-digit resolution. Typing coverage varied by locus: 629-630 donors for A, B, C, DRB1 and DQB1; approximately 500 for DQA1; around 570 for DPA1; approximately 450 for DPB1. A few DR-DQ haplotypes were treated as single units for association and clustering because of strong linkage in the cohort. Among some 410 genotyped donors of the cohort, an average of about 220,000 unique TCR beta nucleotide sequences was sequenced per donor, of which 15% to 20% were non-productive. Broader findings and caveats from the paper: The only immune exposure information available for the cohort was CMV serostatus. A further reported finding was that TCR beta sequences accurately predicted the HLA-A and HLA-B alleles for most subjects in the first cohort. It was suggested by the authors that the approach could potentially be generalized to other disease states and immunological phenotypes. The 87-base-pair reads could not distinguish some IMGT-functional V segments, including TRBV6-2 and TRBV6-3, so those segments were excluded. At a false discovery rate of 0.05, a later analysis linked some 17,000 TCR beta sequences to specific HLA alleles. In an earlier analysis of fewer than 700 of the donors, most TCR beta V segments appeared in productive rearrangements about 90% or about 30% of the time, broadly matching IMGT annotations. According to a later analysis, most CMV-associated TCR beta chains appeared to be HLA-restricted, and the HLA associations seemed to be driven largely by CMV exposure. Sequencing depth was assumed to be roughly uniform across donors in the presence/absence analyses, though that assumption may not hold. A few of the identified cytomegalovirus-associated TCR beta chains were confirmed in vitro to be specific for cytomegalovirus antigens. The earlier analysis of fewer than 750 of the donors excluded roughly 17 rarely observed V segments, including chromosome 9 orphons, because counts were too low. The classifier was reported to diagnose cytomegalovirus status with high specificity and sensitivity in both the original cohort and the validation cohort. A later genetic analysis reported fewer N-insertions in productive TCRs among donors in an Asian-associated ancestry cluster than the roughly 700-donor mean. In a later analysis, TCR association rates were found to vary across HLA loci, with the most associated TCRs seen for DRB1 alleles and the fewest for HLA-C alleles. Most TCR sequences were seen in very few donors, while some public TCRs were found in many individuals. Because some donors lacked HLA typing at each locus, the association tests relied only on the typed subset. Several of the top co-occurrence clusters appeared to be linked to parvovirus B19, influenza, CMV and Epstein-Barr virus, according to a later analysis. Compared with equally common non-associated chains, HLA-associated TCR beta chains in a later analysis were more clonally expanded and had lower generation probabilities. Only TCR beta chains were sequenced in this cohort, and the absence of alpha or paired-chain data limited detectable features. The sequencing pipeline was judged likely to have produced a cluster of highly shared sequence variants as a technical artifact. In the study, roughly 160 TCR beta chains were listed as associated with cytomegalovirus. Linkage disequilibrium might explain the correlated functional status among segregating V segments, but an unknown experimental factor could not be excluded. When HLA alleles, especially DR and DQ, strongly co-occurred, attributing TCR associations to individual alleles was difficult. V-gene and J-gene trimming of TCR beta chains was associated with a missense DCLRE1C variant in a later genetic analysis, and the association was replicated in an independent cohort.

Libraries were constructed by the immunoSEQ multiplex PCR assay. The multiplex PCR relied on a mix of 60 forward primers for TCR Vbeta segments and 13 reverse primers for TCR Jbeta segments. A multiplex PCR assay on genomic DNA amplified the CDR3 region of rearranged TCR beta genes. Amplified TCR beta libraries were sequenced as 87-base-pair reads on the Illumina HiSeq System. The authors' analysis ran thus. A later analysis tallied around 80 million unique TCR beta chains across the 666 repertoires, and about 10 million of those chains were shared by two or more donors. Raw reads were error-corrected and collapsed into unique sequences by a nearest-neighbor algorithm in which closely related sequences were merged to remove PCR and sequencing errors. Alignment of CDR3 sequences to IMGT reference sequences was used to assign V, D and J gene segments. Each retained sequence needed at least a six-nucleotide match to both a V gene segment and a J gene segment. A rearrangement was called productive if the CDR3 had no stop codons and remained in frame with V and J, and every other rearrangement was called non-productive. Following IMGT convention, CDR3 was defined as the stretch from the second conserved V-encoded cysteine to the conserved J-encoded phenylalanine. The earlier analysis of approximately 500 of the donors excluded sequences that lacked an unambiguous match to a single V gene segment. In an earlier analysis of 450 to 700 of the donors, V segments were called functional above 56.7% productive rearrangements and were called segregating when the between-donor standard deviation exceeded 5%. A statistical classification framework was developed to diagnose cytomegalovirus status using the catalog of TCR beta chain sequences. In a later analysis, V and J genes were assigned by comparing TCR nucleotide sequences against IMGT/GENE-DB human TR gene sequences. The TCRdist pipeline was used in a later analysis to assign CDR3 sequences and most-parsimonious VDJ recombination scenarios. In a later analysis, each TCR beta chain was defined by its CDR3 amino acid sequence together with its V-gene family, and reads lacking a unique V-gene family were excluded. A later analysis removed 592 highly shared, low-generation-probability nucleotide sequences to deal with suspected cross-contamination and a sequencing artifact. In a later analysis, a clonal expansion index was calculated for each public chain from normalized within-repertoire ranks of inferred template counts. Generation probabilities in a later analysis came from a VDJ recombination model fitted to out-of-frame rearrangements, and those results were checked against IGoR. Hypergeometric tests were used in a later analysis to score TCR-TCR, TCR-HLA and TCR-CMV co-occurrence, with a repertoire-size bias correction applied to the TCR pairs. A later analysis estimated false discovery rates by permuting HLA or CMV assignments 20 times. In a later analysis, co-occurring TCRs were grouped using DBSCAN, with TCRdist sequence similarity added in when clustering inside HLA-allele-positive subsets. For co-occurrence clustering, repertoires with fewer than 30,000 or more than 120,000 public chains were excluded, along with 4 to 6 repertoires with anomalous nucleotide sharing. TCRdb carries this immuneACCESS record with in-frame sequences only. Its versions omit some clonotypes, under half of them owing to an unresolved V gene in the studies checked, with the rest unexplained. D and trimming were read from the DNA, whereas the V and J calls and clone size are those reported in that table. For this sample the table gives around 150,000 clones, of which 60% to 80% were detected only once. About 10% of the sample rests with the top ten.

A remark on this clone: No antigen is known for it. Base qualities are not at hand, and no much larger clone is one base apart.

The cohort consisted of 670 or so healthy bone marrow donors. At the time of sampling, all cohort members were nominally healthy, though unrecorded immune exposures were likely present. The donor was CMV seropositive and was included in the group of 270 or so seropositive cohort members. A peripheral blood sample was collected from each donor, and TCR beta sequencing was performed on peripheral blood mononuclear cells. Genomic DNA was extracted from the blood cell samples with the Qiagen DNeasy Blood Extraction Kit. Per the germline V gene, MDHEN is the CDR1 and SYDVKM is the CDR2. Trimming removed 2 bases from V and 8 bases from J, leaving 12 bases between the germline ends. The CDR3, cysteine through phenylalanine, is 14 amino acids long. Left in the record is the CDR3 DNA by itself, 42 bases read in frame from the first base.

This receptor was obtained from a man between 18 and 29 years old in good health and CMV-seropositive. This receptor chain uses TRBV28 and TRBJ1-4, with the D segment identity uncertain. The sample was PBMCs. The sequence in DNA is TGTGCCAGCAGTTTAGGAGGTATCGGCGAAAAACTGTTTTTT. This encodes CASSLGGIGEKLFF.